This entry describes one T cell receptor (beta chain). The data derive from a study of spatial heterogeneity in lung cancer. At the level of the study: Donation came from 70 or so patients with untreated early-stage non-small cell lung cancer. The follow-up PBMC samples were sequenced whenever they were available. The median time to follow-up was 2 to 3 years after resection.

Described time point: blood at routine non-recurrence follow-up after resection. From tumor, nontumor lung or frozen PBMC, whole RNA was taken unsorted for sequencing. This CDR3 spans 18 amino acids. The germline gives CDR1 MGHRA, CDR2 YSYEKL. The germline V and J ends were trimmed by 1 base and 2 bases, with 18 bases remaining between them. Individual TCR cDNA molecules each bore their own unique molecular identifier. TCRdb fed the 5' RACE reads into MiXCR, producing one record per CDR3 protein. Among about 120,000 distinct CDR3 sequences listed, 10% to 15% were seen once. This sequence originates from a male donor with early-stage non-small cell lung cancer. This sample comprised PBMCs, obtained at follow-up. This chain joins TRBV4-1 and TRBJ1-3; D gene unclear. CDR3 region: CASSQGVTGILTGNTIYF. The CDR3 nucleotides are TGCGCCAGCAGCCAAGGCGTCACCGGGATCTTAACTGGAAACACCATATATTTT.